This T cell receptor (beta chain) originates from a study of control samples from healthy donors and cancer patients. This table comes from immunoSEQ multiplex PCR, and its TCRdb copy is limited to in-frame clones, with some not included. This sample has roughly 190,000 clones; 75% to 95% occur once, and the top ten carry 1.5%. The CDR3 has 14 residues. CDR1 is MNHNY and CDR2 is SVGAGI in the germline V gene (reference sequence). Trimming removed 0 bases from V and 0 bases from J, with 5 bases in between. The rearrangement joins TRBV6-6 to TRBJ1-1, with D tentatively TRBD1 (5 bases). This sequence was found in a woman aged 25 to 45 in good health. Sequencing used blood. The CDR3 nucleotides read TGTGCCAGCAGTTACTCGGGGGTGAACACTGAAGCTTTCTTT. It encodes CASSYSGVNTEAFF.